This TCR beta chain was obtained from a study of T cell changes during pregnancy in multiple sclerosis (dated by TCRdb to the late 2010s). Looking at the study overall: In women with multiple sclerosis, the researchers looked at how the T cell repertoire shifted as pregnancy progressed.

Receptors were amplified or captured by the immunoSEQ multiplex PCR assay. What TCRdb holds here is the immuneACCESS table cut down to in-frame rearrangements. Part of the clones is not present; checked against another copy, under half of the missing clones reflect an unresolved V gene, and the others are unexplained. For this sample the table gives about 47,000 clones, of which roughly nine tenths were detected only once. Together, the top ten hold 6.5% to 9.5% of the sample. From cysteine to phenylalanine, the CDR3 is 15 amino acids long. Only the CDR3 portion is preserved as DNA: 45 bases, with reading frame beginning at the first base. The germline V end is reduced by 3 bases and the J end by 2 bases; junction bases left unmatched: 4. CDR1 and CDR2 were assigned from the germline V gene as KGHSH and LQKENI. Notes on this clone: Its target antigen remains unknown. The input lacks base qualities; no much larger clone sits a single base away.

The source material was CD8+ T cells from peripheral blood mononuclear cells, sampled in the second trimester of pregnancy. The chain was built from TRBV18 and TRBJ2-3; 8 bases in the junction line up with TRBD2. The sequence derives from a female donor with multiple sclerosis, enrolled in a pregnancy study. The CDR3 is CASSPTGGPTDTQYF. The DNA sequence follows: TGTGCCAGCTCACCTACGGGGGGGCCCACAGATACGCAGTATTTT. Here the CDR3 is joined to the reference TRBV18 and TRBJ2-3 genes, and the full variable domain is: NAGVMQNPRHLVRRRGQEARLRCSPMKGHSHVYWYRQLPEEGLKFMVYLQKENIIDESGMPKERFSAEFPKEGPSILRIQQVVRGDSAAYFCASSPTGGPTDTQYFGPGTRLTVL.